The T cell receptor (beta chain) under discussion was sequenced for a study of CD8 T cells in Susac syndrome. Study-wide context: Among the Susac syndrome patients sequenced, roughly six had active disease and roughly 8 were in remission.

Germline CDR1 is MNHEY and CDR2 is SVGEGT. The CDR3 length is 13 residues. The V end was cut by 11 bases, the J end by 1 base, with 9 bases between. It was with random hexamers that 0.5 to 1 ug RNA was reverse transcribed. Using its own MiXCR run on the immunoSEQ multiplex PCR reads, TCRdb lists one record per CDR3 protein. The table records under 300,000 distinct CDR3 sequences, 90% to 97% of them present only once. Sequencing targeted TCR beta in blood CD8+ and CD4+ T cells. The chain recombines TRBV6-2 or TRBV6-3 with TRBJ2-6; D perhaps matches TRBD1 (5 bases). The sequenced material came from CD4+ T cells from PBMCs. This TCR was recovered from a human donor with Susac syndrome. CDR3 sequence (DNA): TGTGCCGGAGCAGGGTCTGGGGCCAACGTCCTGACTTTC. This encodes CAGAGSGANVLTF.